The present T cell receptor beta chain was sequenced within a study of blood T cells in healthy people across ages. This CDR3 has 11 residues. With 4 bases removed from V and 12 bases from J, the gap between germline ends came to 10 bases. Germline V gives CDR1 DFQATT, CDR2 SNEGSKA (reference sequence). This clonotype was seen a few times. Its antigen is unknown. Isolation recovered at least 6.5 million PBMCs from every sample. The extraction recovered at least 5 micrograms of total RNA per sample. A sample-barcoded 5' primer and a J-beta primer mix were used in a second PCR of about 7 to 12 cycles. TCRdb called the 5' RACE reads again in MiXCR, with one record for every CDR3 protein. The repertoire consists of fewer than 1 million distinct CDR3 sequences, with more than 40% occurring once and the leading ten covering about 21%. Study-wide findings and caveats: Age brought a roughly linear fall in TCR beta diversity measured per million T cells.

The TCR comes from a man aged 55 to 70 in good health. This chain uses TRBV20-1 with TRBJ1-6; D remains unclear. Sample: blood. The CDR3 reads CSAKSGRPLHF. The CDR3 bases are TGCAGTGCTAAGAGCGGGCGACCCCTCCACTTT.